A single sample is the source of the 14 T cell receptor beta chains below, sequenced in a study of blood T cell repertoires in COVID-19. TCRdb's table, derived via immunoSEQ multiplex PCR, lists solely in-frame clones and lacks some. Here the sample spans under 55,000 clones, around 86% being singletons. Source material: peripheral blood. Receptors originate from a woman of 80 years or more with COVID-19, enrolled during active disease.

This clone has just a few counts. The chain is built from TRBV4-2 and TRBJ1-5; D is perhaps TRBD1 (5 bases). Germline V lookup: CDR1 LGHNA, CDR2 YNFKEQ. Trimming took 3 bases from V and 2 from J, leaving 17 bases between them. The length of the CDR3 is 17 residues. Written as DNA, the CDR3 is TGTGCCAGCAGCCAGGGACGGACTACGGGTGGCAATCAGCCCCAGCATTTT. The encoded protein is CASSQGRTTGGNQPQHF.

This chain uses TRBV28 with TRBJ1-3; 8 nucleotides match TRBD1. The germline V gene encodes CDR1 MDHEN and CDR2 SYDVKM. The ends lost 6 bases at V and 3 bases at J; junction bases unmatched: 7. The CDR3 is 15 amino acids. In DNA form, the CDR3 reads TGTGCCAGCAGGGGCTCAGGGGGCTTTGGAAACACCATATATTTT. Its protein product is CASRGSGGFGNTIYF.

The J gene is TRBJ1-6, the V gene TRBV3-1 (or the pseudogene TRBV3-2); D is possibly TRBD1 (5 bases). The CDR3 totals 14 residues. Germline assignment: CDR1 LGHDT and CDR2 YNNKEL (reference sequence). V shed 8 bases and J shed 9 bases, with 17 bases lying between them. In nucleotides, the CDR3 is TGTGCCAGCCAAGATTGGGGCTCGCGTTCACCCCTCCACTTT. It is translated as CASQDWGSRSPLHF.

V is TRBV3-1 (or the pseudogene TRBV3-2) and J is TRBJ1-1; 7 positions match TRBD1. The V segment lost 2 bases and the J segment 5 bases; nucleotides outside the gene matches: 8. Germline V gene sequence: CDR1 LGHDT, CDR2 YNNKEL (reference sequence). The length of the CDR3 is 15 residues. The CDR3 DNA follows: TGTGCCAGCAGCCAAAGCGACAGGGTAGGAACTGAAGCTTTCTTT. Protein product: CASSQSDRVGTEAFF.

V is TRBV6-6 and J is TRBJ2-7; D perhaps matches TRBD2 (6 bases). V was shortened by 2 bases and J by 2 bases, with 7 bases between the two germline ends. The CDR3 has 13 residues. Germline V CDR1 and CDR2: MNHNY, SVGAGI (reference sequence). The CDR3 loop reads CASSYERAYEQYF. For the CDR3, the DNA is TGTGCCAGCAGTTACGAGCGGGCCTACGAGCAGTACTTC.

This chain uses TRBV6-5 with TRBJ1-2, with D perhaps TRBD1 (6 bases). The CDR3 runs to 12 residues. Germline V gene data show CDR1 as MNHEY and CDR2 as SVGAGI. Trimming pared 5 bases from V and 7 bases from J, leaving 11 bases between. The CDR3 spells CASSRGGGGYTF. The CDR3 nucleotides read TGTGCCAGCAGTCGCGGGGGCGGTGGCTACACCTTC.

The chain has TRBV7-2 and TRBJ1-6, with 8 bases aligning to TRBD1. V gave up 1 base and J gave up 9 bases; unmatched junction bases: 11. Per the germline V gene, CDR1 is SGHTA and CDR2 is FQGNSA. CDR3 length equals 17 residues. The CDR3 sequence: CASSLESWVRGRSPLHF. CDR3 sequence (DNA): TGTGCCAGCAGCTTAGAATCGTGGGTCAGGGGGCGTTCACCCCTCCACTTT.

V is TRBV6-6 and J is TRBJ2-6; TRBD1 matches 7 bases. There are 18 residues in the CDR3. V was clipped by 5 bases and J by 0 bases; unmatched bases: 10. CDR1 and CDR2 from the germline V gene are MNHNY and SVGAGI (reference sequence). The CDR3 region has the DNA TGTGCCAGCAGTCCCGGGACAGCGAAAAACTCTGGGGCCAACGTCCTGACTTTC. Translated: CASSPGTAKNSGANVLTF.

Comment on this clone: A junction end diverges from the germline sequence, so it may reflect a read error. V is TRBV28 and J is TRBJ2-7, with D tentatively TRBD2 (6 bases). Germline assignment: CDR1 MDHEN and CDR2 SYDVKM. This CDR3 is 15 amino acids long. The CDR3 loop is CASSVRGKISCEQYF. CDR3 sequence (DNA): TGTGCCAGCAGTGTTCGGGGGAAGATCTCCTGCGAGCAGTACTTC.

In DNA, the CDR3 is TGCGCCAGCAGGGAGGGGCCTACGAACACTGAAGCTTTCTTT. Translation: CASREGPTNTEAFF. This sequence joins TRBV5-1 and TRBJ1-1, with D possibly matching TRBD1 (5 bases). Germline V gene data show CDR1 as SGHRS and CDR2 as YFSETQ. V gave up 5 bases and J gave up 1 base, with 12 bases separating them. The CDR3 is 14 amino acids.

The V gene is TRBV7-6, the J gene TRBJ2-3; D gene uncertain. The germline CDR1 and CDR2 sequences are SGHVS and FNYEAQ. The CDR3 is 17 amino acids. V was shortened by 4 bases and J by 1 base, with 18 bases between the two germline ends. CDR3: CASSSPGSKTGTDTQYF. In nucleotides, the CDR3 is TGTGCCAGCAGCTCCCCCGGGTCGAAGACTGGCACAGATACGCAGTATTTT.

This rearrangement joins TRBV5-1 to TRBJ2-3, with 8 bases lining up with TRBD2. The germline V gene encodes CDR1 SGHRS and CDR2 YFSETQ. The CDR3 spans 16 residues. Losses at the gene ends were 0 bases for V and 1 base for J; bases not matched to a gene: 4. The CDR3 sequence is CASSLASGPRTDTQYF. CDR3 nucleotide sequence: TGCGCCAGCAGCTTGGCTAGCGGGCCTCGCACAGATACGCAGTATTTT.

There are a few counts of this clone. V and J are TRBV11-2 and TRBJ1-1; the D gene is possibly TRBD1 (5 bases). The CDR3 runs to 13 residues. CDR1 and CDR2 (germline): SGHAT, FQNNGV. V lost 6 bases and J 10 bases, leaving 18 bases between the germline ends. CDR3 coding DNA: TGTGCCAGCAGTCGGGACTTGGCAGCCGGAGCTTTCTTT. Protein product: CASSRDLAAGAFF. Drawing the rest from reference TRBV11-2 and TRBJ1-1, the complete variable domain is EAGVAQSPRYKIIEKRQSVAFWCNPISGHATLYWYQQILGQGPKLLIQFQNNGVVDDSQLPKDRFSAERLKGVDSTLKIQPAKLEDSAVYLCASSRDLAAGAFFGQGTRLTVV.

This clone was detected once. The J gene is TRBJ2-5, the V gene TRBV4-2, with 12 bases lining up with TRBD1. The CDR3 consists of 15 residues. In germline, CDR1 is LGHNA, CDR2 YNFKEQ. Trimming removed 1 base from V and 6 bases from J; junction bases left unmatched: 3. CDR3 loop: CASSQAGQGAKTQYF. CDR3 in DNA: TGTGCCAGCAGCCAAGCGGGACAGGGGGCGAAGACCCAGTACTTC.